This T cell receptor beta chain was identified in a study of T cells after yellow fever vaccination. Of note for this clonotype: As yet, its antigen is unknown.

MiXCR, run by TCRdb on the 5' RACE reads, gives a single entry per CDR3 protein. Of more than 80,000 distinct CDR3 sequences listed, 5.8% were seen once; the top ten hold about 38%. Per the germline V gene, CDR1 is SEHNR and CDR2 is FQNEAQ (reference sequence). The length of the CDR3 is 16 residues. V was trimmed by 5 bases and J by 2 bases, leaving 15 bases between them. Notes on the study in general: The booster saw the reappearance of most primary-vaccination clones (about 95% CD4, around 88% CD8).

The gene calls are TRBV7-9 and TRBJ1-4, with D possibly matching TRBD1 (6 bases). The TCR sequence derives from a man between 18 and 35 years old who received the YFV17D yellow fever vaccine. The sample in question was CD8+ T cells sorted from PBMCs, obtained 10 days after the yellow fever booster vaccination. CDR3 region: CASSGRGGGTNEKLFF. The CDR3 DNA reads TGTGCCAGCAGCGGGCGTGGCGGGGGCACTAATGAAAAACTGTTTTTT.